These 31 T cell receptor beta chains share one sample of origin, sequenced in a study of cytomegalovirus exposure and HLA in healthy donors. Clones were sequenced by immunoSEQ multiplex PCR, and TCRdb holds only the in-frame ones, with some missing. In the table there are about 180,000 clones, around 85% of which are singletons. Input material: PBMCs. The receptors were sampled from a man aged 18 to 35 in good health and CMV-seropositive.

This rearrangement joins TRBV6-5 to TRBJ1-3, with D perhaps matching TRBD1 (5 bases). Trimming took off 8 bases at V and 2 bases at J, with 13 bases between the two ends. Germline CDR1 MNHEY, CDR2 SVGAGI. CDR3 length equals 14 residues. CDR3 sequence reads: CASHDAGPGNTIYF. CDR3 nucleotide sequence: TGTGCCAGCCATGATGCGGGACCTGGAAACACCATATATTTT.

The chain uses TRBV5-1 and TRBJ2-5; D not certain. Looked up from germline, CDR1 is SGHRS and CDR2 is YFSETQ. The V end lost 4 bases, the J end lost 3 bases, and 4 bases lay between the germline ends. This CDR3 is built from 11 residues. The CDR3 is CASSIEETQYF. Here the CDR3 DNA reads TGCGCCAGCAGCATCGAAGAGACCCAGTACTTC.

The CDR3 is CASSVGPSVSNEQFF. CDR3 nucleotide sequence: TGTGCCAGCAGCGTAGGGCCAAGTGTCAGCAATGAGCAGTTCTTC. The gene calls are TRBV9 and TRBJ2-1; D remains ambiguous. V lost 0 bases and J lost 6, with 13 bases in between. CDR1 is SGDLS and CDR2 is YYNGEE in the germline V gene. The length of the CDR3 is 15 residues.

The chain is built from TRBV28 and TRBJ1-2, with TRBD1 as a possible D gene (6 bases). Germline CDR1 and CDR2: MDHEN and SYDVKM. This CDR3 is built from 13 residues. V was trimmed by 8 bases and J by 6 bases, leaving 16 bases between them. The CDR3 protein is CASGIQGENGYTF. The CDR3 DNA reads as TGTGCCAGCGGGATACAGGGCGAAAATGGCTACACCTTC.

This clone was recorded a few times. V is TRBV2 and J is TRBJ1-2; 9 bases map to TRBD1. V lost 8 bases, J lost 2 bases, and 12 bases stayed unmatched. Germline V gene lookup returns CDR1 SNHLY and CDR2 FYNNEI. The CDR3 has 16 amino acids. CDR3 in DNA: TGTGCCAGCGTTGGAGGCCGGACAGGGGAAAACTATGGCTACACCTTC. It is translated as CASVGGRTGENYGYTF.

J is TRBJ2-1 and V is TRBV13; TRBD2 agrees at 12 bases. Germline CDR1 is PRHDT and CDR2 is FYEKMQ (reference sequence). V lost 1 base to trimming and J lost 3 bases; unmatched junction nucleotides: 4. The CDR3 spans 17 residues. The CDR3 loop is CASSLAPTSGGYNEQFF. CDR3 in DNA: TGTGCCAGCAGCTTAGCCCCGACTAGCGGGGGCTACAATGAGCAGTTCTTC.

The rearrangement joins TRBV11-3 to TRBJ2-3, with a possible D match to TRBD1 (5 bases). Germline loops: CDR1 SGHNT, CDR2 YENEEA. The V end lost 1 base, the J end lost 0 bases, and 8 bases lay between the germline ends. CDR3 size: 15 residues. In nucleotides, the CDR3 is TGTGCCAGCAGCTTAGGGACATCTAGCACAGATACGCAGTATTTT. The encoded protein is CASSLGTSSTDTQYF.

The J gene is TRBJ1-1, the V gene TRBV6-5; D is unresolved. This CDR3 region has 15 residues. Trimming left V 2 bases short and J 0 bases short, with 10 bases between. The germline CDR1 and CDR2 sequences are MNHEY and SVGAGI. CDR3 sequence reads: CASSYADTMNTEAFF. CDR3 nucleotides: TGTGCCAGCAGTTACGCCGATACAATGAACACTGAAGCTTTCTTT.

The rearrangement links TRBV7-8 to TRBJ2-3; TRBD2 matches at 11 bases. Germline-derived CDR1 and CDR2 are SGHVS and FQNEAQ. J was trimmed by 4 bases and V by 5 bases; bases with no gene match: 5. CDR3 size: 15 residues. The CDR3 here is CASSPLAGAADTQYF. For the CDR3, the DNA is TGTGCCAGCAGCCCACTAGCGGGAGCTGCAGATACGCAGTATTTT. Combining the CDR3 with reference TRBV7-8 and TRBJ2-3 gives the whole variable domain GAGVSQSPRYKVAKRGQDVALRCDPISGHVSLFWYQQALGQGPEFLTYFQNEAQLDKSGLPSDRFFAERPEGSVSTLKIQRTQQEDSAVYLCASSPLAGAADTQYFGPGTRLTVL.

The gene calls are TRBV7-9 and TRBJ2-7, with 7 bases that match TRBD2. V lost 5 bases and J lost 6; bases outside the gene matches: 7. This CDR3 has 13 residues. The V gene's germline CDR1 is SEHNR and CDR2 FQNEAQ (reference sequence). This chain's CDR3 is CASSTSVEGEQYF. CDR3 nucleotide sequence: TGTGCCAGCAGCACTAGCGTAGAAGGCGAGCAGTACTTC.

V usage is TRBV5-1 and J usage is TRBJ2-2, with 10 bases aligning to TRBD1. V trimming: 2 bases; J trimming: 4 bases; junction bases outside the gene matches: 2. Germline CDR1 and CDR2: SGHRS and YFSETQ. This CDR3 is 15 amino acids long. The CDR3 DNA reads as TGCGCCAGCAGCTTCCGGGACAGGGGCACCGGGGAGCTGTTTTTT. It translates to CASSFRDRGTGELFF.

The chain is built from TRBV2 and TRBJ2-1, with 9 nucleotides matching TRBD1. The junction had 6 bases not matched to a gene; V was cut back by 7 bases and J by 2 bases. Germline assignment: CDR1 SNHLY and CDR2 FYNNEI. The CDR3 spans 15 residues. CDR3 residues: CASNLGQGTYNEQFF. The CDR3 DNA sequence: TGTGCCAGCAATCTAGGACAGGGGACCTACAATGAGCAGTTCTTC.

The chain uses TRBV7-6 and TRBJ1-3; tentatively, D is TRBD1 (6 bases). Germline CDR1 SGHVS, CDR2 FNYEAQ. The ends were cut back, 5 bases at V and 2 bases at J, with 13 bases in the middle. This CDR3 contains 15 residues. This CDR3 is CASSPPPGAGNTIYF. The CDR3 DNA reads as TGTGCCAGCAGCCCCCCCCCAGGGGCTGGAAACACCATATATTTT.

This clone was recorded only once. This chain connects TRBV30 to TRBJ1-2, with 8 nucleotides matching TRBD1. V gave up 1 base and J gave up 6 bases; unmatched junction bases: 4. This CDR3 has 13 amino acids. From germline, CDR1 is GTSNPN and CDR2 SVGIG (reference sequence). CDR3 protein: CAWSAQGADGYTF. The CDR3 region has the DNA TGTGCCTGGAGTGCCCAGGGGGCTGATGGCTACACCTTC.

This clone appeared a few times. CDR3 in DNA: TGTGCCAGCAGCTTAGCCCTCGGGTACACTGAAGCTTTCTTT. Translation: CASSLALGYTEAFF. The chain has TRBV11-2 and TRBJ1-1; D gene uncertain. Germline V CDR1 and CDR2: SGHAT, FQNNGV. V was clipped by 1 base and J by 3 bases, with 9 bases between them. CDR3 size: 14 residues.

The chain combines TRBV29-1 with TRBJ2-7; perhaps TRBD1 as D (6 bases). V was pared by 5 bases and J by 4 bases, with 15 bases between. Germline V gene sequence: CDR1 SQVTM, CDR2 ANQGSEA. The CDR3 is made up of 13 amino acids. CDR3 residues: CSVKADRRYEQYF. CDR3 DNA sequence: TGCAGCGTTAAGGCTGACAGGAGATACGAGCAGTACTTC.

This chain joins TRBV6-1 and TRBJ1-1; tentatively, D is TRBD1 (5 bases). V was cut by 6 bases and J by 5 bases, with 13 bases left in between. CDR1 and CDR2 (germline): MNHNS, SASEGT. CDR3 length: 13 residues. CDR3 coding DNA: TGTGCCAGCAGACAGGCAACGAGGACTGAAGCTTTCTTT. It codes for CASRQATRTEAFF.

The V call is TRBV14, the J call TRBJ1-2, with 7 bases matching TRBD1. The V gene end was trimmed by 4 bases and the J gene end by 4 bases; junction bases not matched to a gene: 3. CDR1 and CDR2 from the germline V gene are SGHDN and FVKESK. This CDR3 is built from 13 residues. CDR3 DNA sequence: TGTGCCAGCAGCCGGGACAGAATCTATGGCTACACCTTC. Translating gives CASSRDRIYGYTF.

J is TRBJ1-3 and V is TRBV6-1, with D uncertain. Germline CDR1 and CDR2: MNHNS and SASEGT. The V gene lost 3 bases and the J gene lost 0 bases, with 9 bases spanning the gap. The CDR3 is 15 residues long. CDR3 nucleotides: TGTGCCAGCAGTGAGCGGGCCGTCTCTGGAAACACCATATATTTT. The encoded protein is CASSERAVSGNTIYF.

The chain joins TRBV28 to TRBJ1-4, with 7 positions matching TRBD1. J lost 8 bases, V lost 3 bases, and 6 bases had no gene match. Looked up from germline, CDR1 is MDHEN and CDR2 is SYDVKM. The CDR3 covers 14 residues. Written as DNA, the CDR3 is TGTGCCAGCAGTTTGACAGGGTTAGGGGAAAAACTGTTTTTT. The encoded protein is CASSLTGLGEKLFF.

The CDR3 sequence is CASSPALGAYEQYF. The CDR3 DNA is TGCGCCAGCAGCCCAGCTTTGGGGGCTTACGAGCAGTACTTC. The chain carries TRBV4-1 and TRBJ2-7, with D maybe TRBD1 (6 bases). CDR1 is MGHRA and CDR2 is YSYEKL in the germline V gene. With 4 bases removed from V and 4 bases from J, the gap between germline ends came to 14 bases. The CDR3 is made up of 14 amino acids.

V and J are TRBV2 and TRBJ1-2, with TRBD1 identical over 12 bases. This CDR3 region has 15 residues. Germline CDR1 SNHLY, CDR2 FYNNEI. The trim removed 11 bases at V and 2 bases at J, leaving 9 bases unmatched. This CDR3 reads CASGTGGFLNYGYTF. The DNA of the CDR3 is TGTGCCTCCGGGACAGGGGGCTTTCTCAACTATGGCTACACCTTC.

V gene TRBV7-9 combines with J gene TRBJ1-1; 7 positions match TRBD1. Losses at the gene ends were 5 bases for V and 1 base for J; bases not matched to a gene: 1. The V gene's germline CDR1 is SEHNR and CDR2 FQNEAQ (reference sequence). The CDR3 covers 13 residues. CDR3 in DNA: TGTGCCAGCAGCCGGGACAGGAACACTGAAGCTTTCTTT. Its protein is CASSRDRNTEAFF. The variable domain in full, completed from reference TRBV7-9 and TRBJ1-1, reads DTGVSQNPRHKITKRGQNVTFRCDPISEHNRLYWYRQTLGQGPEFLTYFQNEAQLEKSRLLSDRFSAERPKGSFSTLEIQRTEQGDSAMYLCASSRDRNTEAFFGQGTRLTVV.

The CDR3 sequence is CASSSPVNTEAFF. The CDR3 region has the DNA TGTGCCAGCAGCTCCCCGGTGAACACTGAAGCTTTCTTT. The gene calls are TRBV5-4 and TRBJ1-1; D not certain. The CDR3 is 13 amino acids. The germline gives CDR1 SGHNT, CDR2 YYREEE (reference sequence). With 3 bases removed from V and 0 bases from J, the gap between germline ends came to 6 bases.

V gene TRBV9 combines with J gene TRBJ2-1; 8 positions match TRBD2. V shed 2 bases and J 7 bases; nucleotides not matched to a gene: 8. There are 15 residues in the CDR3. CDR1 SGDLS and CDR2 YYNGEE come from the germline V gene. DNA of the CDR3: TGTGCCAGCAGCGTGAGCGGGAGAACGAGGAATGAGCAGTTCTTC. Translation gives CASSVSGRTRNEQFF.

This rearrangement joins TRBV5-1 to TRBJ2-1; D perhaps matches TRBD2 (6 bases). In germline, CDR1 is SGHRS, CDR2 YFSETQ. The length of the CDR3 is 14 residues. Trimming took off 7 bases at V and 10 bases at J, with 21 bases between the two ends. The CDR3 DNA reads TGCGCCAGCCAGAGGACTGGCGGGGATCGAGAGCAGTTCTTC. Protein sequence: CASQRTGGDREQFF.

This chain links TRBV10-3 with TRBJ2-7, with 8 bases identical to TRBD2. The V gene's germline CDR1 is ENHRY and CDR2 SYGVKD. Trimming took 3 bases from V and 2 from J; bases not matched to a gene: 6. This CDR3 spans 15 amino acids. The CDR3 nucleotides are TGTGCCATCAGTGAAGGAAGCGGGAGCACCTACGAGCAGTACTTC. Protein sequence: CAISEGSGSTYEQYF.

This clone was seen a single time. This chain links TRBV2 with TRBJ2-2; 12 bases fit TRBD2. Germline lookup yields CDR1 SNHLY and CDR2 FYNNEI. The V and J ends lost 7 bases and 0 bases, in that order; junction bases with no gene match: 0. The CDR3 is 15 amino acids. The CDR3 spells CASTSGRANTGELFF. The CDR3 coding sequence is TGTGCCAGCACTAGCGGGAGGGCGAACACCGGGGAGCTGTTTTTT.

V is TRBV4-2 and J is TRBJ2-7; 11 bases fit TRBD1. Germline V gene data show CDR1 as LGHNA and CDR2 as YNFKEQ. The trim removed 0 bases at V and 4 bases at J, leaving 2 bases unmatched. This CDR3 has 15 amino acids. The CDR3 loop reads CASSQDGTGGYEQYF. CDR3 nucleotides: TGTGCCAGCAGCCAAGACGGGACAGGGGGGTACGAGCAGTACTTC.

This chain joins TRBV29-1 and TRBJ2-7, with 8 bases that match TRBD2. The CDR3 runs 14 residues. The V gene end was trimmed by 4 bases and the J gene end by 2 bases; junction bases not matched to a gene: 7. Germline V gene data show CDR1 as SQVTM and CDR2 as ANQGSEA. In DNA form, the CDR3 reads TGCAGCGTTGTCCGCGGGGGGTGGGCCTACGAGCAGTACTTC. Its translation is CSVVRGGWAYEQYF.

The rearrangement uses TRBV7-9 and TRBJ1-5, with D unclear. The germline V gene encodes CDR1 SEHNR and CDR2 FQNEAQ (reference sequence). The CDR3 length is 16 residues. Trimming removed 1 base at V and 3 bases at J, with 13 bases between. CDR3 sequence reads: CASSLGGSEDNQPQHF. The CDR3 DNA is TGTGCCAGCAGCTTAGGAGGGTCCGAGGACAATCAGCCCCAGCATTTT.